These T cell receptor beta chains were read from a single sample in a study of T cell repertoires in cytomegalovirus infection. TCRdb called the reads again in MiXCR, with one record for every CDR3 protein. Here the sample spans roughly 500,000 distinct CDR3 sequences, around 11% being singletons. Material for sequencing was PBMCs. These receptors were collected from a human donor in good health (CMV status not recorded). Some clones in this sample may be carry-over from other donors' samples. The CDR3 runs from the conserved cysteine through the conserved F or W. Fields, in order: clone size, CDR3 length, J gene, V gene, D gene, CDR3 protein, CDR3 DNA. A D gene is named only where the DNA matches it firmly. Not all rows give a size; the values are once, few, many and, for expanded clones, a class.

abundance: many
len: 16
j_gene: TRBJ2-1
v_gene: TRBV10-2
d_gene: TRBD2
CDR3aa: CASSEVPGLGKNEQFF
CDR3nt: TGCGCCAGCAGTGAGGTACCGGGACTAGGGAAAAATGAGCAGTTCTTC

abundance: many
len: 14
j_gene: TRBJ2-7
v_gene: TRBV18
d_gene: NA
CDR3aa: CASSPGQSTYEQYF
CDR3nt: TGTGCCAGCTCACCCGGACAGTCAACCTACGAGCAGTACTTC

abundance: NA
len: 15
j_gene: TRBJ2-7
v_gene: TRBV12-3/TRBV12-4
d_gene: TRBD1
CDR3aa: CASSLTGGSGHEQYF
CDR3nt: TGTGCCAGCAGTTTGACAGGGGGGTCGGGGCACGAGCAGTACTTC

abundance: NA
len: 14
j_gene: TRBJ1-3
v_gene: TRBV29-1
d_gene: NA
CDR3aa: CSVVHGDSGNTIYF
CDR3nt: TGCAGCGTTGTCCACGGGGACTCTGGAAACACCATATATTTT

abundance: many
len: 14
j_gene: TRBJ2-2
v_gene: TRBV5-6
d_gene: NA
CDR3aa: CASSLVWGTGELFF
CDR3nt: TGTGCCAGCAGCTTGGTATGGGGTACCGGGGAGCTGTTTTTT

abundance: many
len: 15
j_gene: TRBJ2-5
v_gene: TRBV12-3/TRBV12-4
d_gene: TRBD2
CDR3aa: CASSMGLAGAETQYF
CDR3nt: TGTGCCAGCAGTATGGGACTAGCGGGAGCAGAGACCCAGTACTTC

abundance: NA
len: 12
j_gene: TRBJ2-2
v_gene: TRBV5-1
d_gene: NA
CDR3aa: CASSLEAGELFF
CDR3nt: TGCGCCAGCAGCTTGGAAGCCGGGGAGCTGTTTTTT

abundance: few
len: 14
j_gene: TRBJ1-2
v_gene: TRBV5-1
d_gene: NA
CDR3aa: CASSWGAAHHGYTF
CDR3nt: TGCGCCAGCAGCTGGGGAGCAGCGCACCATGGCTACACCTTC

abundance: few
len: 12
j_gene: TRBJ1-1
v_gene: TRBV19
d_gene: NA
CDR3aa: CASSLGTIEAFF
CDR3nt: TGTGCCAGTAGTCTGGGGACCATTGAAGCTTTCTTT

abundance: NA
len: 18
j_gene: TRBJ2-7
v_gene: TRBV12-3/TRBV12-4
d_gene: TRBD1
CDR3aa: CASSSPGTGNPWIYEQYF
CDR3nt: TGTGCCAGCAGTTCCCCCGGGACAGGGAATCCCTGGATCTACGAGCAGTACTTC

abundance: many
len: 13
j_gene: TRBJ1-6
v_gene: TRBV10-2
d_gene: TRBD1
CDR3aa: CASSEQGNSPLHF
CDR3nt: TGCGCCAGCAGTGAACAGGGGAATTCACCCCTCCACTTT

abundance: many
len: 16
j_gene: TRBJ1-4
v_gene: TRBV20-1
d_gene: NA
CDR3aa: CSASYGGLATNEKLFF
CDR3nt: TGCAGTGCTAGTTACGGGGGACTTGCAACTAATGAAAAACTGTTTTTT

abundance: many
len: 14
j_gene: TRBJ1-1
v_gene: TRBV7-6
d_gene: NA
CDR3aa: CASRPGPRTTEAFF
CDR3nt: TGTGCCAGCAGACCCGGACCCAGGACGACTGAAGCTTTCTTT

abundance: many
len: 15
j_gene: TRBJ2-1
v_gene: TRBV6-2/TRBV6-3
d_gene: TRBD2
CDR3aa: CASSRGTSGIYEQFF
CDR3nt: TGTGCCAGCAGTCGAGGGACTAGCGGGATATATGAGCAGTTCTTC

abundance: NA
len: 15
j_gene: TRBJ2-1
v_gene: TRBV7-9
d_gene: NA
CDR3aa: CASPTPESSYNEQFF
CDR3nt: TGTGCCAGCCCCACGCCAGAGAGCTCCTACAATGAGCAGTTCTTC

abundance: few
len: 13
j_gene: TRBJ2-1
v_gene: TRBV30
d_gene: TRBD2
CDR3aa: CACPGAGGPYGFF
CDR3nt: TGTGCCTGTCCGGGGGCGGGAGGGCCTTATGGCTTCTTC

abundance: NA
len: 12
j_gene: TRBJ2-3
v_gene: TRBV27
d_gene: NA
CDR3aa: CASKGRTDTQYF
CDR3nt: TGTGCCTCTAAGGGACGCACAGATACGCAGTATTTT

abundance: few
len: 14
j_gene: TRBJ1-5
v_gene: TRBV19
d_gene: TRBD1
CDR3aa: CASTGSGGRQPQHF
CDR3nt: TGTGCCAGTACCGGATCAGGGGGCCGTCAGCCCCAGCATTTT

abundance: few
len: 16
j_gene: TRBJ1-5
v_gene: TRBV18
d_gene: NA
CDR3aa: CASSPTGDISGGPQHF
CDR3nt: TGTGCCAGCTCTCCGACCGGGGACATCAGTGGAGGGCCCCAGCATTTT